This TCR beta chain was identified during a study of shared clonotypes between healthy human individuals. V lost 3 bases to trimming and J lost 5 bases; unmatched junction nucleotides: 5. The germline CDR1 and CDR2 sequences are SGHTA and FQGTGA. The CDR3 length is 15 residues. Clones were read by immunoSEQ multiplex PCR, and TCRdb kept only the in-frame ones, dropping some. The sample consists of over 400,000 clones, around 80% of them appearing once. This TCR came from a woman between 40 and 55 years old in good health. Some clones in this sample may be carry-over from other donors' samples. This chain uses TRBV7-3 with TRBJ2-1; 9 positions match TRBD2. Sequencing input: PBMCs. The CDR3 region is CASSLGLAGHNEQFF. CDR3 DNA: TGTGCCAGCAGCTTGGGTCTAGCGGGGCACAATGAGCAGTTCTTC. Based on the CDR3 plus reference TRBV7-3 and TRBJ2-1, the full variable domain is GAGVSQTPSNKVTEKGKYVELRCDPISGHTALYWYRQSLGQGPEFLIYFQGTGAADDSGLPNDRFFAVRPEGSVSTLKIQRTERGDSAVYLCASSLGLAGHNEQFFGPGTRLTVL.